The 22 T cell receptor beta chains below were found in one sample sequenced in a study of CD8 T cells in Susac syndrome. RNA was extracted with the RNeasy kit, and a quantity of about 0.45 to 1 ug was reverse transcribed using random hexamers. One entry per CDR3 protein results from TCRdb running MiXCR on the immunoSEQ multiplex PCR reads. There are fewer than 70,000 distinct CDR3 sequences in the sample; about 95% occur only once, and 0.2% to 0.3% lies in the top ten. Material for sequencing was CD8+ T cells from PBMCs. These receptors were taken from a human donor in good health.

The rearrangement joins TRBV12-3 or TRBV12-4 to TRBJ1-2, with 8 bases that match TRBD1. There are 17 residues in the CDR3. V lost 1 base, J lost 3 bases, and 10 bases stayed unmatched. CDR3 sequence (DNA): TGTGCCAGCAGTTTAGAGGAGGGCGGACAGGGAGACTATGGCTACACCTTC. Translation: CASSLEEGGQGDYGYTF.

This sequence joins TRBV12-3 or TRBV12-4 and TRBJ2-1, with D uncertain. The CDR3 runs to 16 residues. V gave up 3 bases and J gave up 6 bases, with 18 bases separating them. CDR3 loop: CASSLTPSGLLNEQFF. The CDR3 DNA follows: TGTGCCAGCAGTTTGACACCTTCTGGCCTACTCAATGAGCAGTTCTTC.

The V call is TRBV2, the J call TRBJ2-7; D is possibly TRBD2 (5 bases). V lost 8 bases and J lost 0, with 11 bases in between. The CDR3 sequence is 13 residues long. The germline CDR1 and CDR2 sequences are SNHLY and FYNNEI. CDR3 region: CASLGVSSYEQYV. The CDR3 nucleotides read TGTGCCAGCCTCGGGGTCTCCTCCTACGAGCAGTACGTC.

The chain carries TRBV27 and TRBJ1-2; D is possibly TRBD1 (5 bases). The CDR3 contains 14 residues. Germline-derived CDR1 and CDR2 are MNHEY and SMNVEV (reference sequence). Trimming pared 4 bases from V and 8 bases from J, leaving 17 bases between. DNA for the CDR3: TGTGCCAGCAGTTCCTCCGGGACCGTAAGGGGCTACACCTTC. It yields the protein CASSSSGTVRGYTF.

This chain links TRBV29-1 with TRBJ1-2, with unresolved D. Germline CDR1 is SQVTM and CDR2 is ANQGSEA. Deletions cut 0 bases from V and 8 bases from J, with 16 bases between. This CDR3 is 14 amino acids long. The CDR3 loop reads CSVEDYSSVGGYTF. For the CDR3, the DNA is TGCAGCGTTGAAGATTACTCCTCGGTGGGGGGCTACACCTTC.

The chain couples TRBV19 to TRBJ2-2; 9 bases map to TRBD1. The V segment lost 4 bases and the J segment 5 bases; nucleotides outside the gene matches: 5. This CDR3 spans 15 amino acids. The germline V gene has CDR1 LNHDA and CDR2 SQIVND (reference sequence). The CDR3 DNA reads TGTGCCAGTAGTAGGGACAGGGAGGGGACCGGGGAGCTGTTTTTT. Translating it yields CASSRDREGTGELFF.

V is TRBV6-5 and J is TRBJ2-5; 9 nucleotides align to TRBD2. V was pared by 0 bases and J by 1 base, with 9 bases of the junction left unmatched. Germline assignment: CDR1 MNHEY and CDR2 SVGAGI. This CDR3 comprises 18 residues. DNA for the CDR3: TGTGCCAGCAGTTACTCGAAGCCTCTAGCGGGGAGCCAAGAGACCCAGTACTTC. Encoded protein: CASSYSKPLAGSQETQYF.

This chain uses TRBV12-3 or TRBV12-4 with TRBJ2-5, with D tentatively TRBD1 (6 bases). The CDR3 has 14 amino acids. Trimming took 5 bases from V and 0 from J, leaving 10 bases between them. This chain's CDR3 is CASSPGVYQETQYF. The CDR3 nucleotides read TGTGCCAGCAGTCCAGGGGTATACCAAGAGACCCAGTACTTC.

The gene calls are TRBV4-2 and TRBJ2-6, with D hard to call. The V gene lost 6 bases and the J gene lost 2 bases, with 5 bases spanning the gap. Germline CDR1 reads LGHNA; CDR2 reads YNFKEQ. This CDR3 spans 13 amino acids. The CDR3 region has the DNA TGTGCCAGCAGTCTCCCTGGGGCCAACGTCCTGACTTTC. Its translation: CASSLPGANVLTF.

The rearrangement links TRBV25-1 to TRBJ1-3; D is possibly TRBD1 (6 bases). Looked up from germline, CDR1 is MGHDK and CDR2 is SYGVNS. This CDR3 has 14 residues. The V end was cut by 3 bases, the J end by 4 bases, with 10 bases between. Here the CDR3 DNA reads TGTGCCAGCAGTGATGCAGGGGCAGGAAACACCATATATTTT. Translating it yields CASSDAGAGNTIYF.

CDR3 DNA sequence: TGTGCCAGCAGCTTACCCGGGACAGTGAATTCACCCCTCCACTTT. Translation gives CASSLPGTVNSPLHF. V gene TRBV7-9 combines with J gene TRBJ1-6; 7 positions agree with TRBD1. The CDR3 spans 15 residues. From germline, CDR1 is SEHNR and CDR2 FQNEAQ (reference sequence). V dropped 2 bases and J dropped 7; count of bases not matched to a gene: 5.

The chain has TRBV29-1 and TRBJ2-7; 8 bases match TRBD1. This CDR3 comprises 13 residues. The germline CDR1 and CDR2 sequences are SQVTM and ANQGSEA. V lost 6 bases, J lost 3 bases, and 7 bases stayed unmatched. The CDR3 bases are TGCAGCGTGACAGGGGATATGGGCTACGAGCAGTACTTC. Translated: CSVTGDMGYEQYF.

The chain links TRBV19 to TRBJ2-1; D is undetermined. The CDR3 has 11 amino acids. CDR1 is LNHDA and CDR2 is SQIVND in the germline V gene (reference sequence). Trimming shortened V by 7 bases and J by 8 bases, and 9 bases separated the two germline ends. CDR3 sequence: CASTLGDEQFF. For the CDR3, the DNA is TGTGCCAGTACTCTTGGGGATGAGCAGTTCTTC.

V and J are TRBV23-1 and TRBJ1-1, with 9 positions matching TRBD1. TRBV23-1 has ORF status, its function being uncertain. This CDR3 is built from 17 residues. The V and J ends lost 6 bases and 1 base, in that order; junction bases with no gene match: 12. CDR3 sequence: CASRKGTGWRTNTEAFF. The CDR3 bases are TGCGCCAGCAGAAAAGGGACAGGGTGGAGAACGAACACTGAAGCTTTCTTT.

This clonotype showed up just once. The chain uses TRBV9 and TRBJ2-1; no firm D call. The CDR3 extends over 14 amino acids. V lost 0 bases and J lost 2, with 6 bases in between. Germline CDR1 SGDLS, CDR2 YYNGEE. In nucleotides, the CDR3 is TGTGCCAGCAGCGTAGCCGGAACCTACAATGAGCAGTTCTTC. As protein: CASSVAGTYNEQFF.

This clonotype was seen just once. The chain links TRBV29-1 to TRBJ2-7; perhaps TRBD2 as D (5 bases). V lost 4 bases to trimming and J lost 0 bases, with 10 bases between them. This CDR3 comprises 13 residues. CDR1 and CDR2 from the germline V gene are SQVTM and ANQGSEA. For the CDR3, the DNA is TGCAGCGTTGTGCCGGAGGCCTCCTACGAGCAGTACTTC. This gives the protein CSVVPEASYEQYF.

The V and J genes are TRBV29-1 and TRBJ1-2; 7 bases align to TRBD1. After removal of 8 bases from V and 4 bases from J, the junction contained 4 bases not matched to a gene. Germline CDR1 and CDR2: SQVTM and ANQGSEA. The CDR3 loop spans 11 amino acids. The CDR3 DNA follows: TGCAGCTCCGGGACAGTCTATGGCTACACCTTC. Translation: CSSGTVYGYTF.

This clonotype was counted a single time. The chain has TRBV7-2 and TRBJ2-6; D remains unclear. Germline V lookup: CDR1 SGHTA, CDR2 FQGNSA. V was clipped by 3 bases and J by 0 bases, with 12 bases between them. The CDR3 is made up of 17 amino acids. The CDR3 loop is CASSFLGPGSGANVLTF. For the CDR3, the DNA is TGTGCCAGCAGCTTCCTAGGGCCGGGCTCTGGGGCCAACGTCCTGACTTTC.

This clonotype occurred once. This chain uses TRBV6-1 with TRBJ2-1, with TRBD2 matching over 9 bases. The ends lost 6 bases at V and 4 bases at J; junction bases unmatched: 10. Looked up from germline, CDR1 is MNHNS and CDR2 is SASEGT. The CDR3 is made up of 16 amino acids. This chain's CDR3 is CASSRLLAGNYNEQFF. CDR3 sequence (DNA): TGTGCCAGCAGCCGCCTCCTAGCGGGGAATTACAATGAGCAGTTCTTC.

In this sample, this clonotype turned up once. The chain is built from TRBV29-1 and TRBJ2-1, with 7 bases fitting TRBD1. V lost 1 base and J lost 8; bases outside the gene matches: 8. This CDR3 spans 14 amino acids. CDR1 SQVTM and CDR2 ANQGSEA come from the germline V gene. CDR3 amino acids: CSVEGRGTWYEQFF. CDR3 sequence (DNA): TGCAGCGTTGAAGGCAGGGGGACATGGTATGAGCAGTTCTTC.

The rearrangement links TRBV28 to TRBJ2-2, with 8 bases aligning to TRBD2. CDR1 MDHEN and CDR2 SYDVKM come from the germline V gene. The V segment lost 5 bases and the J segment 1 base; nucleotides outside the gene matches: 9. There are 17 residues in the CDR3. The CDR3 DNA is TGTGCCAGCAGTCCCCTCGAAGCGGGGGAGAACACCGGGGAGCTGTTTTTT. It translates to CASSPLEAGENTGELFF.

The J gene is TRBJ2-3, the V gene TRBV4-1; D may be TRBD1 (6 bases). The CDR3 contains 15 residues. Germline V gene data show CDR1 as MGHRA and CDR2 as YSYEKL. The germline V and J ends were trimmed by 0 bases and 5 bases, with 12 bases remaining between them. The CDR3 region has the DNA TGCGCCAGCAGCCAAGATCCAGGGGTCGGAGATACGCAGTATTTT. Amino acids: CASSQDPGVGDTQYF.